These 4 T cell receptor beta chains share one sample of origin, sequenced in a study of blood T cell repertoires in COVID-19. Method: immunoSEQ multiplex PCR; TCRdb's copy keeps in-frame clones and lacks some. The repertoire holds 300,000 to 450,000 clones, with 70% to 90% as singletons. Material: peripheral blood. The receptor set was obtained from a woman in her thirties with COVID-19, enrolled during active disease.

The J gene is TRBJ2-7, the V gene TRBV13; possible D gene TRBD2, 5 bases. The V end was cut by 0 bases, the J end by 2 bases, with 11 bases between. Germline loops: CDR1 PRHDT, CDR2 FYEKMQ (reference sequence). The CDR3 consists of 15 residues. DNA for the CDR3: TGTGCCAGCAGCTTAGGTGGGAGTGGGGCCTACGAGCAGTACTTC. This codes for CASSLGGSGAYEQYF. Together with reference TRBV13 and TRBJ2-7, the CDR3 gives the full variable domain: AAGVIQSPRHLIKEKRETATLKCYPIPRHDTVYWYQQGPGQDPQFLISFYEKMQSDKGSIPDRFSAQQFSDYHSELNMSSLELGDSALYFCASSLGGSGAYEQYFGPGTRLTVT.

This clone was found once. The chain uses TRBV6-5 and TRBJ2-1; 9 bases are shared with TRBD2. The V gene's germline CDR1 is MNHEY and CDR2 SVGAGI. The ends lost 8 bases at V and 4 bases at J; junction bases unmatched: 9. This CDR3 is built from 15 residues. This CDR3 is CASASSGTIYNEQFF. CDR3 DNA: TGTGCCAGCGCGTCTAGCGGGACAATATACAATGAGCAGTTCTTC.

The genes are TRBV30 and TRBJ2-7, with D possibly TRBD1 on 6 matching bases. Trimming left V 5 bases short and J 5 bases short, with 13 bases between. Germline-derived CDR1 and CDR2 are GTSNPN and SVGIG (reference sequence). The CDR3 runs to 12 residues. The CDR3: CAWSAGVHEQYF. The DNA of the CDR3 is TGTGCCTGGTCTGCAGGGGTACACGAGCAGTACTTC.

This clone was counted a single time. The chain recombines TRBV11-3 with TRBJ2-5; the D gene is possibly TRBD1 (5 bases). Germline loops: CDR1 SGHNT, CDR2 YENEEA. The CDR3 consists of 15 residues. The V and J ends lost 5 bases and 7 bases respectively, with 20 bases between them. The CDR3 region is CASSPDEQVWGTQYF. CDR3 coding DNA: TGTGCCAGCAGCCCCGACGAACAGGTTTGGGGGACCCAGTACTTC.